This entry lists 22 T cell receptor beta chains sequenced from one sample in a study of cytomegalovirus exposure and HLA in healthy donors. PCR amplification relied on 60 Vbeta primers (plus 13 Jbeta primers). The data were produced by immunoSEQ multiplex PCR, yet TCRdb's version contains in-frame clones alone and is incomplete. The sample has over 90,000 clones; 64% are singletons. Sequencing used PBMCs. Receptor source: a man aged 55 to 70 in good health and CMV-seronegative.

This chain links TRBV7-9 with TRBJ1-4; 8 bases align to TRBD1. V lost 1 base, J lost 7 bases, and 5 bases stayed unmatched. Germline V CDR1 and CDR2: SEHNR, FQNEAQ (reference sequence). The CDR3 length is 15 residues. This CDR3 reads CASSLGAGTGEKLFF. The CDR3 bases are TGTGCCAGCAGCTTAGGGGCCGGGACAGGTGAAAAACTGTTTTTT.

This clone came up a few times. The rearrangement links TRBV4-2 to TRBJ1-4, with no clear D. Germline CDR1 is LGHNA and CDR2 is YNFKEQ. This CDR3 spans 14 amino acids. V was pared by 3 bases and J by 11 bases, with 16 bases between. For the CDR3, the DNA is TGTGCCAGCAGCCAGTCAGAGGAGATGCGGAAACTGTTTTTT. This sequence encodes CASSQSEEMRKLFF.

CDR3: CASSLGQWNTEAFF. CDR3 nucleotides: TGTGCCAGCAGCTTAGGACAGTGGAACACTGAAGCTTTCTTT. The chain employs TRBV7-6 and TRBJ1-1; D may be TRBD1 (5 bases). V shed 1 base and J shed 1 base, with 7 bases lying between them. In germline, CDR1 is SGHVS, CDR2 FNYEAQ. The CDR3 contains 14 residues. Filled out from reference TRBV7-6 and TRBJ1-1, the complete variable domain reads GAGVSQSPRYKVTKRGQDVALRCDPISGHVSLYWYRQALGQGPEFLTYFNYEAQQDKSGLPNDRFSAERPEGSISTLTIQRTEQRDSAMYRCASSLGQWNTEAFFGQGTRLTVV.

The chain employs TRBV11-2 and TRBJ2-2; 10 nucleotides agree with TRBD1. Germline CDR1 is SGHAT and CDR2 is FQNNGV. The ends lost 1 base at V and 3 bases at J; junction bases unmatched: 2. The CDR3 has 16 residues. The chain's CDR3 is CASSLGQGAYTGELFF. DNA of the CDR3: TGTGCCAGCAGCTTAGGACAGGGGGCTTACACCGGGGAGCTGTTTTTT.

The rearrangement joins TRBV9 to TRBJ2-3; maybe TRBD2 (6 bases). Trimming removed 3 bases from V and 1 base from J, with 15 bases in between. CDR1 and CDR2 from the germline V gene are SGDLS and YYNGEE. This CDR3 is 16 amino acids long. CDR3 DNA: TGTGCCAGCAGCGGAACTAGCCCCTTGGGCACAGATACGCAGTATTTT. Amino acid sequence: CASSGTSPLGTDTQYF. Drawing the rest from reference TRBV9 and TRBJ2-3, the complete variable domain is DSGVTQTPKHLITATGQRVTLRCSPRSGDLSVYWYQQSLDQGLQFLIQYYNGEERAKGNILERFSAQQFPDLHSELNLSSLELGDSALYFCASSGTSPLGTDTQYFGPGTRLTVL.

The sample holds a few counts of this clone. V and J are TRBV7-8 and TRBJ1-2; possibly TRBD1 for D (5 bases). The CDR3 runs to 14 residues. The V end lost 1 base, the J end lost 7 bases, and 13 bases lay between the germline ends. From germline, CDR1 is SGHVS and CDR2 FQNEAQ. CDR3 sequence (DNA): TGTGCCAGCAGCTTAGATGGGGGGGTTATTGGCTACACCTTC. The encoded protein is CASSLDGGVIGYTF.

V and J are TRBV19 and TRBJ2-2, with 7 bases lining up with TRBD1. V trimming: 5 bases; J trimming: 0 bases; junction bases outside the gene matches: 9. This CDR3 has 17 residues. Germline CDR1 and CDR2: LNHDA and SQIVND (reference sequence). In nucleotides, the CDR3 is TGTGCCAGTAGTTTTACTCCGGGACAGCCGAACACCGGGGAGCTGTTTTTT. It specifies CASSFTPGQPNTGELFF.

CDR3 sequence (DNA): TGTGCCAGCTCACCCCCTAGCGGGCCTTCCCTTGAGCAGTTCTTC. Residues: CASSPPSGPSLEQFF. V and J are TRBV18 and TRBJ2-1; TRBD2 matches 8 bases. CDR1 is KGHSH and CDR2 is LQKENI in the germline V gene. J was trimmed by 9 bases and V by 3 bases; bases with no gene match: 10. The CDR3 totals 15 residues.

The rearrangement links TRBV7-6 to TRBJ2-1; 12 nucleotides agree with TRBD2. The length of the CDR3 is 16 residues. Germline V gene sequence: CDR1 SGHVS, CDR2 FNYEAQ. J was trimmed by 8 bases and V by 3 bases; bases with no gene match: 8. CDR3 residues: CASSFTSGGYRDEQFF. The CDR3 bases are TGTGCCAGCAGCTTCACTAGCGGGGGGTATCGGGATGAGCAGTTCTTC.

The V and J genes are TRBV7-6 and TRBJ2-5; 7 positions agree with TRBD1. The germline V gene encodes CDR1 SGHVS and CDR2 FNYEAQ. CDR3 length: 13 amino acids. V trimming: 7 bases; J trimming: 6 bases; junction bases outside the gene matches: 8. The chain's CDR3 is CASTAGGGKTQYF. The CDR3 region has the DNA TGTGCCAGCACCGCAGGGGGTGGCAAGACCCAGTACTTC.

This chain uses TRBV28 with TRBJ1-2; no reliable D call. V lost 5 bases, J lost 0 bases, and 13 bases lay in between. Germline values: CDR1 MDHEN, CDR2 SYDVKM. The CDR3 runs to 15 residues. CDR3 sequence reads: CASSPGGPANYGYTF. The CDR3 nucleotides are TGTGCCAGCAGTCCTGGAGGACCAGCTAACTATGGCTACACCTTC.

The genes are TRBV11-2 and TRBJ1-3; D may be TRBD1 (5 bases). The germline V gene encodes CDR1 SGHAT and CDR2 FQNNGV. The V end lost 2 bases, the J end lost 3 bases, and 14 bases lay between the germline ends. This CDR3 has 16 residues. CDR3 nucleotides: TGTGCCAGCAGCTTATCCCCAGGGATAAGTGGAAACACCATATATTTT. The encoded protein is CASSLSPGISGNTIYF. Full variable domain (outside the CDR3, taken from reference TRBV11-2 and TRBJ1-3): EAGVAQSPRYKIIEKRQSVAFWCNPISGHATLYWYQQILGQGPKLLIQFQNNGVVDDSQLPKDRFSAERLKGVDSTLKIQPAKLEDSAVYLCASSLSPGISGNTIYFGEGSWLTVV.

The V call is TRBV28, the J call TRBJ2-1; tentatively, D is TRBD1 (6 bases). Germline V gene sequence: CDR1 MDHEN, CDR2 SYDVKM. The CDR3 consists of 13 residues. The V end lost 3 bases, the J end lost 7 bases, and 10 bases lay between the germline ends. CDR3 DNA sequence: TGTGCCAGCAGTTTTGACAGGCTAAATGAGCAGTTCTTC. Amino acid sequence: CASSFDRLNEQFF.

CDR3 bases: TGTGCCAGCAGCGGGACAGCCTACAATGAGCAGTTCTTC. Protein product: CASSGTAYNEQFF. The rearrangement uses TRBV7-2 and TRBJ2-1; 7 nucleotides match TRBD1. Trimming removed 5 bases from V and 2 bases from J; junction bases left unmatched: 0. From germline, CDR1 is SGHTA and CDR2 FQGNSA. The CDR3 has 13 residues. The entire variable domain, with the rest obtained from reference TRBV7-2 and TRBJ2-1, is as follows: GAGVSQSPSNKVTEKGKDVELRCDPISGHTALYWYRQSLGQGLEFLIYFQGNSAPDKSGLPSDRFSAERTGGSVSTLTIQRTQQEDSAVYLCASSGTAYNEQFFGPGTRLTVL.

The V call is TRBV7-6, the J call TRBJ1-2; maybe TRBD1 (6 bases). This CDR3 comprises 13 residues. From germline, CDR1 is SGHVS and CDR2 FNYEAQ. V lost 1 base and J lost 6, with 9 bases in between. CDR3 amino acids: CASSLDYRDGYTF. Here the CDR3 DNA reads TGTGCCAGCAGCTTAGACTACAGGGATGGCTACACCTTC.

This clone showed up just a few times. V usage is TRBV5-6 and J usage is TRBJ1-1; 8 bases match TRBD1. CDR1 and CDR2 from the germline V gene are SGHDT and YYEEEE. Germline trimming cut 4 bases from V and 8 bases from J; bases unmatched to any gene: 10. This CDR3 is 14 amino acids long. This CDR3 reads CASSPGTGEREAFF. CDR3 nucleotides: TGTGCCAGCAGCCCCGGGACAGGCGAGAGGGAAGCTTTCTTT.

The chain is built from TRBV5-1 and TRBJ2-1; 11 bases map to TRBD2. Germline V gene sequence: CDR1 SGHRS, CDR2 YFSETQ. The J segment lost 5 bases and the V segment lost 2 bases, leaving 9 bases of the junction unmatched. The CDR3 has 17 amino acids. Here the CDR3 reads CASSFLAGGGSNNEQFF. Written as DNA, the CDR3 is TGCGCCAGCAGCTTTCTAGCGGGGGGCGGGAGTAACAATGAGCAGTTCTTC.

The chain carries TRBV6-1 and TRBJ2-2; a weak D match, TRBD1 (5 bases). Per the germline V gene, CDR1 is MNHNS and CDR2 is SASEGT. V lost 10 bases and J lost 4, with 19 bases in between. There are 15 residues in the CDR3. Here the CDR3 DNA reads TGTGCCACCGACAGCACAGAACTAAGCACCGGGGAGCTGTTTTTT. This codes for CATDSTELSTGELFF.

The V call is TRBV2, the J call TRBJ1-1; D ambiguous. Trimming took 3 bases from V and 11 from J, leaving 10 bases between them. The CDR3 spans 11 residues. The V gene's germline CDR1 is SNHLY and CDR2 FYNNEI. The CDR3 nucleotides read TGTGCCAGCAGTGATGCGTTAGTCGCTTTCTTT. This codes for CASSDALVAFF.

This chain links TRBV2 with TRBJ1-4, with 8 bases matching TRBD1. Trimming cost V 9 bases and J 3 bases; bases outside gene matches: 6. Germline-derived CDR1 and CDR2 are SNHLY and FYNNEI. The CDR3 length is 14 residues. The CDR3 protein is CASSQGAANEKLFF. The CDR3 DNA is TGTGCCAGTTCGCAGGGGGCGGCTAATGAAAAACTGTTTTTT.

This clone was observed a few times. The rearrangement joins TRBV5-4 to TRBJ2-1, with 14 bases lining up with TRBD2. Germline V gene lookup returns CDR1 SGHNT and CDR2 YYREEE (reference sequence). CDR3 length equals 18 residues. J was trimmed by 2 bases and V by 6 bases; bases with no gene match: 10. Here the CDR3 DNA reads TGTGCCAGCATCCCGACCGGGACTAGCGGGAGCCCCTACAATGAGCAGTTCTTC. Amino acids: CASIPTGTSGSPYNEQFF.

This clone turned up a few times. The V call is TRBV2, the J call TRBJ2-5; TRBD1 is a possible D gene (6 bases). The CDR3 contains 14 residues. V dropped 3 bases and J dropped 5 bases, with 13 bases sitting between them. Germline assignment: CDR1 SNHLY and CDR2 FYNNEI. CDR3 nucleotide sequence: TGTGCCAGCAGTGAGGCTACAGGGACCGAGACCCAGTACTTC. Its translation is CASSEATGTETQYF.